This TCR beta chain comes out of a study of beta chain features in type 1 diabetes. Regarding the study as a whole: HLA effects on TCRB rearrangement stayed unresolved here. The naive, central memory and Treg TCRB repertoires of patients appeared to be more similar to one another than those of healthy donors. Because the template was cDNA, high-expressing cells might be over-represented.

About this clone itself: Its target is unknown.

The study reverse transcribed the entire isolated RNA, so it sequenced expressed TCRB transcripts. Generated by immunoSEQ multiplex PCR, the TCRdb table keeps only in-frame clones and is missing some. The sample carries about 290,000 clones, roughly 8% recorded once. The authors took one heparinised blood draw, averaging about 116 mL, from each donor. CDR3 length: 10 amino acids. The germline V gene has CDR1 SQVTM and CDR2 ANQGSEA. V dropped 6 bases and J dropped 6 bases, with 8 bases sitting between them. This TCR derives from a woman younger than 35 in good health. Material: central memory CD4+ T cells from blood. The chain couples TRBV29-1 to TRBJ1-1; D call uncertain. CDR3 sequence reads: CSVRDAEAFF. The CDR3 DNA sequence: TGCAGCGTCCGTGACGCTGAAGCTTTCTTT. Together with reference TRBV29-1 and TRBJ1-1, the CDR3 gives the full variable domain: SAVISQKPSRDICQRGTSLTIQCQVDSQVTMMFWYRQQPGQSLTLIATANQGSEATYESGFVIDKFPISRPNLTFSTLTVSNMSPEDSSIYLCSVRDAEAFFGQGTRLTVV.